These 29 T cell receptor beta chains came from one sample sequenced in a study of molecular identifiers for immune sequencing clone quantification. TCRdb re-derived calls from the PCR reads in MiXCR, one entry per CDR3 protein. The sample has hundreds of thousands of distinct CDR3 sequences; roughly a quarter are singletons. The sample consisted of naive CD8+ T cells from blood, with Jurkat cell RNA spiked in. Subset described: FACS-sorted CD8+CD4-CCR7+CD45RA+ naive T cells. These receptors were collected from a human donor in good health. Some libraries in this study had Jurkat cell RNA spiked in.

In this sample, this clonotype turned up many times. The chain uses TRBV10-3 and TRBJ2-7; no clear D. The CDR3 sequence is 14 residues long. V lost 4 bases and J 0 bases, leaving 10 bases between the germline ends. CDR1 is ENHRY, CDR2 SYGVKD, per germline. As DNA, the CDR3 is TGTGCCATCAGTGGAAAGTCTAGCTCCTACGAGCAGTACTTC. This sequence encodes CAISGKSSSYEQYF.

This clonotype was counted between two and nine times. The chain recombines TRBV5-4 with TRBJ2-1; TRBD1 might be the D (7 bases). V lost 2 bases, J lost 2 bases, and 11 bases lay in between. The CDR3 has 15 residues. Germline CDR1 is SGHNT and CDR2 is YYREEE (reference sequence). In nucleotides, the CDR3 is TGTGCCAGCAGCTTTCAGGGGGGACCCTACAATGAGCAGTTCTTC. This encodes CASSFQGGPYNEQFF.

There are many counts of this clonotype. The chain links TRBV6-6 to TRBJ2-7; D may be TRBD2 (6 bases). V gave up 3 bases and J gave up 6 bases, with 9 bases separating them. The CDR3 contains 12 residues. Germline V lookup: CDR1 MNHNY, CDR2 SVGAGI (reference sequence). The CDR3 is CASSYSEGEQYF. The CDR3 DNA sequence: TGTGCCAGCAGTTATTCGGAGGGCGAGCAGTACTTC.

This clonotype was observed at least ten times. The V call is TRBV23-1, the J call TRBJ2-4, with TRBD1 matching over 9 bases. TRBV23-1 has ORF status, its function being uncertain. This CDR3 comprises 15 residues. V shed 4 bases and J 9 bases; nucleotides not matched to a gene: 10. The CDR3 nucleotides are TGCGCCAGCAGTCGAACAGGGGGCGTTGGGGTCATTCAGTACTTC. Its translation is CASSRTGGVGVIQYF.

This clonotype was found many times. This chain uses TRBV4-1 with TRBJ1-2; possibly TRBD1 for D (6 bases). The V end was cut by 1 base, the J end by 4 bases, with 13 bases between. Germline loops: CDR1 MGHRA, CDR2 YSYEKL. CDR3 length: 15 residues. DNA for the CDR3: TGCGCCAGCAGCCAAGCCCCGGGACACGGCTATGGCTACACCTTC. This codes for CASSQAPGHGYGYTF.

This chain links TRBV28 with TRBJ2-7, with TRBD1 matching over 8 bases. CDR3 length: 15 residues. Losses at the gene ends were 3 bases for V and 2 bases for J; bases not matched to a gene: 6. Germline CDR1 MDHEN, CDR2 SYDVKM. The CDR3 loop reads CASSFQQGVPYEQYF. The CDR3, as DNA: TGTGCCAGCAGTTTCCAACAGGGGGTCCCCTACGAGCAGTACTTC.

This clonotype has just a few counts. The rearrangement links TRBV7-9 to TRBJ2-5; TRBD1 agrees at 7 bases. The V gene's germline CDR1 is SEHNR and CDR2 FQNEAQ (reference sequence). V shed 5 bases and J 1 base; nucleotides not matched to a gene: 10. The CDR3 is made up of 16 amino acids. CDR3 sequence: CASSEMGQNLQETQYF. CDR3 in DNA: TGTGCCAGCAGCGAAATGGGACAGAATCTCCAAGAGACCCAGTACTTC.

As to this clonotype: At one end, the junction sequence differs from germline, possibly due to a read error. The V call is TRBV6-2 or TRBV6-3, the J call TRBJ2-5; D is perhaps TRBD1 or TRBD2 (6 bases each). The CDR3 runs 15 residues. The germline V gene encodes CDR1 MNHEY and CDR2 SVGEGT. The CDR3 DNA reads as TGTGCCAGCAGTTACGGGGGCGGAGGGCAAGAGCCCCAGTACTTC. It codes for CASSYGGGGQEPQYF.

The sample holds many counts of this clonotype. The chain is built from TRBV7-9 and TRBJ1-5; no reliable D call. Germline loops: CDR1 SEHNR, CDR2 FQNEAQ (reference sequence). There are 12 residues in the CDR3. The V gene lost 0 bases and the J gene lost 5 bases, with 2 bases spanning the gap. In nucleotides, the CDR3 is TGTGCCAGCAGCTTAGCCGATCAGCCCCAGCATTTT. It yields the protein CASSLADQPQHF.

There are a few counts of this clonotype. V is TRBV30 and J is TRBJ2-5, with D perhaps TRBD1 or TRBD2 (5 bases each). Trimming shortened V by 2 bases and J by 4 bases, and 11 bases separated the two germline ends. Germline CDR1 reads GTSNPN; CDR2 reads SVGIG (reference sequence). The CDR3 spans 13 residues. CDR3 region: CAWSPAGAETQYF. CDR3 coding DNA: TGTGCCTGGAGTCCCGCCGGGGCAGAGACCCAGTACTTC.

As to this clonotype: No conserved phenylalanine or tryptophan is present at the end of the CDR3, so a read error is the likely explanation. V and J are TRBV27 and TRBJ2-7; 7 positions match TRBD1. Germline values: CDR1 MNHEY, CDR2 SMNVEV (reference sequence). This CDR3 has 15 amino acids. The chain's CDR3 is CANSLGAGGTYEQYL. CDR3 bases: TGTGCCAACAGTTTAGGGGCAGGGGGTACCTACGAGCAGTACCTC.

This clonotype was detected many times. This rearrangement joins TRBV25-1 to TRBJ2-7, with 10 nucleotides matching TRBD1. The V segment lost 4 bases and the J segment 3 bases; nucleotides outside the gene matches: 3. The CDR3 is made up of 14 amino acids. Germline V gene sequence: CDR1 MGHDK, CDR2 SYGVNS. As DNA, the CDR3 is TGTGCCAGCAGTGTGGACAGGGGGTTCTACGAGCAGTACTTC. This sequence encodes CASSVDRGFYEQYF.

This clonotype was detected a few times. The chain uses TRBV5-4 and TRBJ2-3; 15 bases agree with TRBD2. The germline V gene encodes CDR1 SGHNT and CDR2 YYREEE (reference sequence). This CDR3 is 17 amino acids long. With V trimmed by 4 bases and J by 2 bases, 5 bases remained unmatched. The CDR3 protein is CASSPGLAGGHTDTQYF. In nucleotides, the CDR3 is TGTGCCAGCAGCCCCGGACTAGCGGGGGGGCACACAGATACGCAGTATTTT.

A note on this clonotype: This sequence may be a read error, since a much larger clone differs from it by one base. The chain recombines TRBV12-3 or TRBV12-4 with TRBJ2-7; D may be TRBD2 (6 bases). CDR3 length: 15 amino acids. V lost 5 bases and J 0 bases, leaving 14 bases between the germline ends. CDR3 protein: CASSAGPRDSYEQYF. The CDR3 coding sequence is TGTGCCAGCAGTGCGGGCCCGCGGGACTCCTACGAGCAGTACTTC.

This clonotype was observed at least ten times. This chain links TRBV21-1 with TRBJ2-2; TRBD1, the table's D call, lacks a check against the DNA. TRBV21-1 represents a pseudogene. The length of the CDR3 is 15 residues. CDR3 residues: CASSRWARNTGELFF. DNA for the CDR3: TGTGCCAGCAGCCGATGGGCGAGGAACACCGGGGAGCTGTTTTTT.

This clonotype was seen repeatedly, ten times or more. The V gene is TRBV6-1, the J gene TRBJ2-7; the D is unclear. V lost 6 bases, J lost 3 bases, and 12 bases lay in between. Germline CDR1 is MNHNS and CDR2 is SASEGT. The CDR3 has 13 residues. CDR3 residues: CASRDQPHYEQYF. CDR3 nucleotides: TGTGCCAGCAGAGACCAACCTCACTACGAGCAGTACTTC.

This clonotype came up a few times. V and J are TRBV7-9 and TRBJ2-5; 7 bases map to TRBD1. CDR3 length equals 13 residues. V lost 8 bases, J lost 4 bases, and 7 bases stayed unmatched. CDR1 and CDR2 (germline): SEHNR, FQNEAQ (reference sequence). The CDR3 region is CASPDRDGETQYF. The CDR3 bases are TGTGCCAGCCCAGACAGGGACGGAGAGACCCAGTACTTC.

The CDR3 DNA follows: TGTGCCAGCAGCCAACCAGGGGCCCCCACTTGCGAGCAGTACTTC. Translating it yields CASSQPGAPTCEQYF. The chain carries TRBV21-1 and TRBJ2-7; TRBD1 is the table's D call, not checked against the DNA. TRBV21-1 is labeled a pseudogene. The CDR3 runs 15 residues.

This clonotype was observed at least ten times. The rearrangement uses TRBV6-5 and TRBJ1-5; perhaps TRBD1 as D (6 bases). CDR1 and CDR2 from the germline V gene are MNHEY and SVGAGI. The CDR3 contains 13 residues. V lost 10 bases, J lost 6 bases, and 16 bases lay in between. The CDR3 spells CATPGHVGQPQHF. The CDR3 DNA is TGTGCCACTCCGGGACATGTTGGTCAGCCCCAGCATTTT.

J is TRBJ2-3 and V is TRBV20-1; 9 positions agree with TRBD2. The length of the CDR3 is 20 residues. V shed 7 bases and J 0 bases; nucleotides not matched to a gene: 23. Per germline, CDR1 DFQATT and CDR2 SNEGSKA (reference sequence). CDR3: CSVDGAVGERGDKSTDTQYF. CDR3 nucleotide sequence: TGCAGTGTTGACGGTGCTGTCGGCGAGCGGGGGGACAAAAGCACAGATACGCAGTATTTT.

This clonotype has just a few counts. The CDR3 is CASSHGIYEQYF. CDR3 in DNA: TGTGCCAGCAGCCACGGGATTTACGAGCAGTACTTC. This chain links TRBV7-9 with TRBJ2-7; a possible D gene is TRBD2 (5 bases). Trimming shortened V by 5 bases and J by 4 bases, and 9 bases separated the two germline ends. The germline V gene encodes CDR1 SEHNR and CDR2 FQNEAQ (reference sequence). This CDR3 is 12 amino acids long.

The table lists this clonotype with many counts. J is TRBJ2-2 and V is TRBV9; the D call may be TRBD1 or TRBD2 (5 bases each). The CDR3 consists of 15 residues. Trimming took 0 bases from V and 3 from J, leaving 9 bases between them. Germline V lookup: CDR1 SGDLS, CDR2 YYNGEE. For the CDR3, the DNA is TGTGCCAGCAGCGTAGGAGGGGACGACACCGGGGAGCTGTTTTTT. Its translation is CASSVGGDDTGELFF. Full variable domain (rest looked up from reference TRBV9 and TRBJ2-2): DSGVTQTPKHLITATGQRVTLRCSPRSGDLSVYWYQQSLDQGLQFLIQYYNGEERAKGNILERFSAQQFPDLHSELNLSSLELGDSALYFCASSVGGDDTGELFFGEGSRLTVL.

This clonotype was seen repeatedly, ten times or more. The chain recombines TRBV4-3 with TRBJ2-5; weak D call: TRBD1 (6 bases). Germline V gene sequence: CDR1 LGHNA, CDR2 YSLEER. This CDR3 region has 13 residues. V gave up 4 bases and J gave up 1 base, with 7 bases separating them. CDR3 amino acids: CASSRDTQETQYF. The CDR3 DNA reads TGCGCCAGCAGCCGGGACACCCAAGAGACCCAGTACTTC.

In its sample, this clonotype was seen many times. The chain combines TRBV4-1 with TRBJ2-1; D ambiguous. Trimming pared 0 bases from V and 6 bases from J, leaving 9 bases between. Per germline, CDR1 MGHRA and CDR2 YSYEKL. The CDR3 has 14 amino acids. The CDR3 bases are TGCGCCAGCAGCCAAGATTTTCAGGTCAATGAGCAGTTCTTC. It yields the protein CASSQDFQVNEQFF.

In its sample, this clonotype was seen many times. The rearrangement uses TRBV5-1 and TRBJ2-7, with a tentative D call TRBD1 (7 bases). Trimming took off 4 bases at V and 6 bases at J, with 20 bases between the two ends. The CDR3 length is 15 residues. Germline V lookup: CDR1 SGHRS, CDR2 YFSETQ. This CDR3 is CASSPGDRSISEQYF. The CDR3 DNA reads TGCGCCAGCAGCCCGGGGGACAGATCAATCTCCGAGCAGTACTTC.

A note on this clonotype: This sequence may be a read error, since a much larger clone differs from it by one base. J is TRBJ1-5 and V is TRBV15, with unresolved D. The V gene's germline CDR1 is LNHNV and CDR2 YYDKDF (reference sequence). The CDR3 has 13 residues. The CDR3 here is CATSRDRNLPQHF. CDR3 DNA: TGTGCCACCAGCAGAGACAGAAATCTGCCCCAGCATTTT.

This clonotype has at least ten counts. The chain carries TRBV19 and TRBJ1-1; the D is unclear. V lost 1 base and J lost 2, with 5 bases in between. The CDR3 is made up of 13 amino acids. Germline values: CDR1 LNHDA, CDR2 SQIVND (reference sequence). CDR3 sequence (DNA): TGTGCCAGTAGTATAGCGAGAAACACTGAAGCTTTCTTT. This gives the protein CASSIARNTEAFF. The variable domain in full, with the rest retrieved from reference TRBV19 and TRBJ1-1, is DGGITQSPKYLFRKEGQNVTLSCEQNLNHDAMYWYRQDPGQGLRLIYYSQIVNDFQKGDIAEGYSVSREKKESFPLTVTSAQKNPTAFYLCASSIARNTEAFFGQGTRLTVV.

V usage is TRBV15 and J usage is TRBJ2-7; 9 bases agree with TRBD1. CDR3 length equals 15 residues. The germline gives CDR1 LNHNV, CDR2 YYDKDF (reference sequence). V lost 5 bases, J lost 3 bases, and 8 bases stayed unmatched. The CDR3 here is CATSGGTGQGYEQYF. The CDR3 DNA reads TGTGCCACCAGCGGAGGGACAGGGCAAGGCTACGAGCAGTACTTC.

Comment on this clonotype: One base away lies a much larger clone, so this may be a sequencing read error. CDR3 region: CSVVQGSTEAFF. In DNA form, the CDR3 reads TGCAGCGTTGTACAGGGTAGCACTGAAGCTTTCTTT. J is TRBJ1-1 and V is TRBV29-1, with a possible D match to TRBD1 (6 bases). The length of the CDR3 is 12 residues. Trimming stripped 4 bases from V and 4 bases from J, with 10 bases between. In germline, CDR1 is SQVTM, CDR2 ANQGSEA.